Presented here are 7 T cell receptor beta chains from one specimen sequenced in a study of blood T cell repertoires in COVID-19. The protocol was immunoSEQ multiplex PCR, while the TCRdb copy is restricted to in-frame clones and leaves out a portion. The table records under 250,000 clones, around 83% of them present only once. Sequencing was carried out using peripheral blood. These receptors originate from an older woman with COVID-19, enrolled during active disease.

The CDR3: CASSPEAQGNEKLFF. In DNA, the CDR3 is TGTGCCAGCTCACCAGAGGCACAGGGAAATGAAAAACTGTTTTTT. The chain combines TRBV18 with TRBJ1-4; TRBD1 is a possible D gene (6 bases). Germline CDR1 and CDR2: KGHSH and LQKENI. V shed 2 bases and J shed 5 bases, with 12 bases lying between them. This CDR3 contains 15 residues.

V is TRBV2 and J is TRBJ2-1, with TRBD1 matching over 9 bases. Germline CDR1 SNHLY, CDR2 FYNNEI. J gave up 4 bases and V 6 bases, and 4 bases lay outside the gene matches. The CDR3 runs 14 residues. The CDR3, as DNA: TGTGCCAGCAGACCGGGACAGGGTTACAATGAGCAGTTCTTC. Amino acid sequence: CASRPGQGYNEQFF.

This clone was seen only a few times. The chain joins TRBV14 to TRBJ1-4; unclear D gene. Per germline, CDR1 SGHDN and CDR2 FVKESK. Trimming pared 5 bases from V and 6 bases from J, leaving 7 bases between. The CDR3 covers 12 residues. CDR3 residues: CASSANHEKLFF. For the CDR3, the DNA is TGTGCCAGCAGCGCGAACCATGAAAAACTGTTTTTT.

The V gene is TRBV5-1, the J gene TRBJ2-7; unclear D gene. Germline V lookup: CDR1 SGHRS, CDR2 YFSETQ. Between the trimmed V and J ends, which lost 0 bases and 4 bases, there was a span of 5 bases. CDR3 length: 12 residues. The CDR3 nucleotides are TGCGCCAGCAGCTTGGACAGATACGAGCAGTACTTC. This translates into CASSLDRYEQYF.

This sequence joins TRBV18 and TRBJ1-3; D uncertain. CDR3 length equals 16 residues. The V end was cut by 2 bases, the J end by 1 base, with 12 bases between. The germline V gene encodes CDR1 KGHSH and CDR2 LQKENI. The CDR3 DNA reads TGTGCCAGCTCACCAGACCCCTCAGGATCTGGAAACACCATATATTTT. As protein: CASSPDPSGSGNTIYF. Complete variable domain (other parts from reference TRBV18 and TRBJ1-3): NAGVMQNPRHLVRRRGQEARLRCSPMKGHSHVYWYRQLPEEGLKFMVYLQKENIIDESGMPKERFSAEFPKEGPSILRIQQVVRGDSAAYFCASSPDPSGSGNTIYFGEGSWLTVV.

This clone was seen more than once but under ten times. This chain links TRBV27 with TRBJ1-2; D call uncertain. CDR3 length: 16 residues. Trimming removed 2 bases at V and 4 bases at J, with 17 bases between. CDR1 is MNHEY, CDR2 SMNVEV, per germline (reference sequence). The CDR3 reads CASSLEGSARSYGYTF. The CDR3 DNA follows: TGTGCCAGCAGTTTAGAGGGCTCGGCTCGTAGCTATGGCTACACCTTC.

V is TRBV28 and J is TRBJ2-1; TRBD1 matches 9 bases. The CDR3 totals 15 residues. The V gene's germline CDR1 is MDHEN and CDR2 SYDVKM. V lost 7 bases and J lost 6; bases outside the gene matches: 10. The DNA for the CDR3 is TGTGCCAGCATCTCTGGGACAGGGAGACGCAATGAGCAGTTCTTC. This translates into CASISGTGRRNEQFF.